The sequence of this TCR beta chain was determined in a study of monozygotic twins with inflammatory bowel disease. Study-wide findings and caveats: Versus healthy twins, IBD patients showed fewer clonotypes shared with others, especially with disease activity. IBD-affected twins scored below their healthy co-twins in TCRbeta diversity (inverse Simpson).

The CDR3 spans 11 residues. Each donor supplied about 2.5 ml of blood. Whole blood served as the source of total RNA, and no T cell sorting took place. For this clonotype: Its target is unknown.

Reanalyzing the 5' RACE reads, TCRdb keeps one entry per CDR3 protein, without DNA. Seen in this sample are some 330,000 distinct CDR3 sequences; the ten most common clones hold roughly 5.8%. Specimen: blood. This TCR came from a human donor with ulcerative colitis or Crohn's disease, or a healthy co-twin of an affected twin (not recorded which). The chain combines TRBV12-3 or TRBV12-4 with TRBJ2-7. The chain's CDR3 is CASSWSYEQYF.